These 2 T cell receptor beta chains came from one sample sequenced in a study of memory CD4+ T cells and cytomegalovirus serostatus. The sort gate was single viable CD3+CD4+CD8-CD45RO+ cells for memory CD4+ T cells. Measured with immunoSEQ multiplex PCR; TCRdb has only the in-frame clones, and not every one. The sample contains about 64,000 clones, approximately 71% of which appear only once. Sample: memory CD4+ T cells from blood. The receptors stem from an adult in good health and CMV-seronegative.

This chain connects TRBV30 to TRBJ2-7; weak D call: TRBD1 (8 bases). The CDR3 covers 15 residues. The V end was cut by 5 bases, the J end by 5 bases, with 22 bases between. Germline CDR1 reads GTSNPN; CDR2 reads SVGIG (reference sequence). CDR3 protein: CAWAGGSSGGDEQYF. The CDR3 DNA is TGTGCCTGGGCAGGGGGCTCTTCTGGGGGGGACGAGCAGTACTTC. Drawing the rest from reference TRBV30 and TRBJ2-7, the complete variable domain is SQTIHQWPATLVQPVGSPLSLECTVEGTSNPNLYWYRQAAGRGLQLLFYSVGIGQISSEVPQNLSASRPQDRQFILSSKKLLLSDSGFYLCAWAGGSSGGDEQYFGPGTRLTVT.

The rearrangement uses TRBV28 and TRBJ1-1; tentatively, D is TRBD1 (6 bases). V was clipped by 10 bases and J by 6 bases, with 12 bases between them. Germline-derived CDR1 and CDR2 are MDHEN and SYDVKM. The CDR3 contains 11 residues. CDR3 nucleotides: TGTGCCACCGATAGGGGGGCTGAAGCTTTCTTT. It is translated as CATDRGAEAFF.